This TCR beta chain was found in a study of radiation and T cells in renal cell carcinoma. Whole-study context: Nephrectomy followed 15 Gy stereotactic body radiation by 4 weeks.

Study-wide points: Top tumor clonotypes rose in blood 2 weeks post-radiation, then contracted.

A note on this clone: Its cognate antigen is unknown.

Clones were sequenced by immunoSEQ multiplex PCR, and TCRdb holds only the in-frame ones, with some missing. This sample has 130,000 to 150,000 clones, with roughly 90% found just once. Time point indicated: baseline pretreatment blood. The treatment was: 15 Gy SBRT to primary tumor, nephrectomy 4 weeks later. After SBRT, blood was collected at 2 and 4 weeks, plus baseline. This renal cell carcinoma was of the clear cell type. The CDR3 sequence is 15 residues long. Trimming took 3 bases from V and 5 from J; bases not matched to a gene: 5. Germline CDR1 is SGHRS and CDR2 is YFSETQ. The TCR originated in a woman in her forties or fifties with renal cell carcinoma. The sample was blood, taken from a patient whose treatment included radiotherapy and nephrectomy. V gene TRBV5-1 combines with J gene TRBJ2-2; 9 positions agree with TRBD1. CDR3 in amino acids: CASSSGQGGTGELFF. Here the CDR3 DNA reads TGCGCCAGCAGCTCGGGACAGGGCGGGACCGGGGAGCTGTTTTTT.